This note documents a single T cell receptor beta chain sequence. The antigen is undetermined. The sample originates from a study of cytomegalovirus exposure and HLA in healthy donors. Study findings and constraints: CMV antigen specificity of a few CMV-associated chains was confirmed in vitro. It was reported that the classifier diagnosed cytomegalovirus status with high specificity and sensitivity in both the original and validation cohorts. Rarity marked most TCR sequences, yet some public TCRs occurred in many donors.

The CDR3 covers 16 residues. V lost 3 bases and J lost 1, with 14 bases in between. Germline assignment: CDR1 SEHNR and CDR2 FQNEAQ (reference sequence). Generated by immunoSEQ multiplex PCR, the TCRdb table keeps only in-frame clones and is missing some. The sample has 300,000 to 450,000 clones, 75% to 90% seen once. The J gene is TRBJ2-3, the V gene TRBV7-9; D may be TRBD1 (6 bases). The source is a woman younger than 35 in good health and CMV-seronegative. The sample was PBMCs. As DNA, the CDR3 is TGTGCCAGCAGCTTTTATGTGGGGGCGGGCACAGATACGCAGTATTTT. Translating gives CASSFYVGAGTDTQYF.